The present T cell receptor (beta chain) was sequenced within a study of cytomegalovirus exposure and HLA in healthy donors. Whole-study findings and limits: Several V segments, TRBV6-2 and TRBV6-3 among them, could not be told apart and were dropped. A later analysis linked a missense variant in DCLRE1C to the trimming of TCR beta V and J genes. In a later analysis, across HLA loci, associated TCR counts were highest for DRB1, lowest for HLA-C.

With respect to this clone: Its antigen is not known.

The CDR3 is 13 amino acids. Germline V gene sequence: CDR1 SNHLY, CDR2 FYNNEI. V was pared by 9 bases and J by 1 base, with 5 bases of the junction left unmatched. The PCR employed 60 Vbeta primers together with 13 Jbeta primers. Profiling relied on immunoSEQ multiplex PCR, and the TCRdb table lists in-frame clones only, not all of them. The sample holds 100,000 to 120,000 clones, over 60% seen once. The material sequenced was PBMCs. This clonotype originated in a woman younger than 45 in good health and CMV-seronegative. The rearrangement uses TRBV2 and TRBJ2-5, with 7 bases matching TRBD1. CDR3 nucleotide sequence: TGTGCCAGAACCGGGACAGTCCAAGAGACCCAGTACTTC. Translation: CARTGTVQETQYF.